What follows are 5 T cell receptor beta chains derived from one specimen sequenced in a study of T cell responses to AZD1222 COVID-19 vaccine. Method: immunoSEQ multiplex PCR; TCRdb's copy keeps in-frame clones and lacks some. The table includes 120,000 to 150,000 clones, around 90% detected once. This specimen was peripheral blood, taken on day 0 of MenACWY control vaccination. Receptors originate from an adult in good health.

This chain links TRBV5-4 with TRBJ1-6; D not resolved. The CDR3 totals 15 residues. With 4 bases removed from V and 4 bases from J, the gap between germline ends came to 12 bases. Germline loops: CDR1 SGHNT, CDR2 YYREEE (reference sequence). CDR3 sequence: CASSPGGRYNSPLHF. The CDR3 region has the DNA TGTGCCAGCAGCCCCGGAGGGAGATATAATTCACCCCTCCACTTT.

This clone appeared once. The rearrangement joins TRBV28 to TRBJ1-2; a weak D match, TRBD1 (5 bases). CDR3 length: 13 residues. With 6 bases removed from V and 4 bases from J, the gap between germline ends came to 12 bases. The germline CDR1 and CDR2 sequences are MDHEN and SYDVKM. CDR3 region: CASSLRGRYGYTF. CDR3 bases: TGTGCCAGCAGCCTCCGGGGCCGCTATGGCTACACCTTC.

This sequence joins TRBV6-5 and TRBJ1-4, with D uncertain. The CDR3 extends over 15 amino acids. The V and J ends lost 5 bases and 5 bases respectively, with 15 bases between them. The germline V gene encodes CDR1 MNHEY and CDR2 SVGAGI. The CDR3 DNA reads TGTGCCAGCAGTCCCAAGGTCGGTCCCAATGAAAAACTGTTTTTT. It specifies CASSPKVGPNEKLFF.

The chain has TRBV7-9 and TRBJ2-7; 9 positions agree with TRBD1. Germline CDR1 SEHNR, CDR2 FQNEAQ (reference sequence). The CDR3 consists of 13 residues. J gave up 5 bases and V 6 bases, and 5 bases lay outside the gene matches. The CDR3 is CASRIQGADEQYF. CDR3 nucleotide sequence: TGTGCCAGCAGGATACAGGGGGCTGACGAGCAGTACTTC.

The chain employs TRBV5-4 and TRBJ1-5; TRBD1 agrees at 8 bases. Trimming at V came to 4 bases and at J to 7 bases, leaving 10 bases not matched to a gene. The CDR3 spans 15 residues. Looked up from germline, CDR1 is SGHNT and CDR2 is YYREEE (reference sequence). Here the CDR3 reads CASSPGQGAGQPQHF. CDR3 in DNA: TGTGCCAGCAGCCCGGGGCAGGGGGCAGGGCAGCCCCAGCATTTT.